The 14 T cell receptor beta chains presented below share a single source sample, sequenced in a study of T cell responses to AZD1222 COVID-19 vaccine. Clones were sequenced by immunoSEQ multiplex PCR, and TCRdb holds only the in-frame ones, with some missing. In the table there are tens of thousands of clones, over 75% of which are singletons. The sample was peripheral blood, taken on day 0 of AZD1222 vaccination. The receptors originated from an adult in good health.

The chain joins TRBV28 to TRBJ2-7; 13 nucleotides align to TRBD2. The CDR3 is made up of 17 amino acids. CDR1 and CDR2 (germline): MDHEN, SYDVKM. With 3 bases clipped from V and 0 bases from J, the junction kept 5 bases outside the gene matches. CDR3 bases: TGTGCCAGCAGTTTCCCGACTAGCGGGAGGTCCTCCTACGAGCAGTACTTC. This translates into CASSFPTSGRSSYEQYF. The full variable domain, its missing parts supplied by reference TRBV28 and TRBJ2-7, is DVKVTQSSRYLVKRTGEKVFLECVQDMDHENMFWYRQDPGLGLRLIYFSYDVKMKEKGDIPEGYSVSREKKERFSLILESASTNQTSMYLCASSFPTSGRSSYEQYFGPGTRLTVT.

The chain's CDR3 is CASSRTGTTKNIQYF. For the CDR3, the DNA is TGTGCCAGCAGTAGGACAGGGACGACCAAAAACATTCAGTACTTC. The chain uses TRBV11-2 and TRBJ2-4; 8 nucleotides match TRBD1. The ends lost 6 bases at V and 2 bases at J; junction bases unmatched: 6. The CDR3 has 15 amino acids. Germline CDR1 and CDR2: SGHAT and FQNNGV.

The chain carries TRBV3-1 (or the pseudogene TRBV3-2) and TRBJ1-5; maybe TRBD1 (5 bases). The CDR3 is made up of 15 amino acids. Trimming left V 6 bases short and J 4 bases short, with 16 bases between. The V gene's germline CDR1 is LGHDT and CDR2 YNNKEL (reference sequence). In nucleotides, the CDR3 is TGTGCCAGCAGTAACAGTCGACAGCAGAATCAGCCCCAGCATTTT. Residues: CASSNSRQQNQPQHF.

The chain joins TRBV9 to TRBJ2-1; 8 bases line up with TRBD2. After removal of 5 bases from V and 6 bases from J, the junction contained 16 bases not matched to a gene. This CDR3 contains 17 residues. Germline V gives CDR1 SGDLS, CDR2 YYNGEE. The CDR3 protein is CASRRGMGLGFGNEQFF. The CDR3 region has the DNA TGTGCCAGCAGGAGGGGGATGGGACTAGGGTTTGGCAATGAGCAGTTCTTC.

The rearrangement links TRBV7-9 to TRBJ2-2, with a possible D match to TRBD1 (6 bases). The CDR3 has 15 amino acids. Trimming stripped 5 bases from V and 0 bases from J, with 10 bases between. Germline lookup yields CDR1 SEHNR and CDR2 FQNEAQ (reference sequence). CDR3 protein: CASSRRTANTGELFF. For the CDR3, the DNA is TGTGCCAGCAGCCGCCGGACAGCGAACACCGGGGAGCTGTTTTTT.

The chain links TRBV5-5 to TRBJ1-1, with 8 bases lining up with TRBD1. Germline V gene data show CDR1 as SGHKS and CDR2 as YYEKEE (reference sequence). Trimming took 4 bases from V and 4 from J; bases not matched to a gene: 3. CDR3 length equals 13 residues. The DNA for the CDR3 is TGTGCCAGCAGCCTCACAGGGGGCACTGAAGCTTTCTTT. The encoded protein is CASSLTGGTEAFF.

The chain carries TRBV5-4 and TRBJ1-1; D is unclear. V was shortened by 1 base and J by 1 base, with 5 bases between the two germline ends. The CDR3 has 13 residues. Germline loops: CDR1 SGHNT, CDR2 YYREEE (reference sequence). This chain's CDR3 is CASSLTRNTEAFF. The CDR3 DNA follows: TGTGCCAGCAGCTTGACCAGGAACACTGAAGCTTTCTTT.

The chain couples TRBV5-3 to TRBJ1-1; 9 nucleotides agree with TRBD1. TRBV5-3 falls under the ORF class, with uncertain function. The CDR3 contains 17 residues. The ends lost 3 bases at V and 0 bases at J; junction bases unmatched: 9. For the CDR3, the DNA is TGTGCCAGAAGCTCCCCCGCGACAGGGGGTCTGAACACTGAAGCTTTCTTT. This gives the protein CARSSPATGGLNTEAFF.

The V call is TRBV5-4, the J call TRBJ2-5, with TRBD1 matching 9 bases. The CDR3 consists of 14 residues. V gave up 5 bases and J gave up 2 bases; unmatched junction bases: 4. Germline loops: CDR1 SGHNT, CDR2 YYREEE (reference sequence). The CDR3, as DNA: TGTGCCAGCAGGGGACAGGGCGTTCAAGAGACCCAGTACTTC. It translates to CASRGQGVQETQYF.

The rearrangement uses TRBV10-3 and TRBJ1-5; a weak D match, TRBD1 (6 bases). In germline, CDR1 is ENHRY, CDR2 SYGVKD. V dropped 4 bases and J dropped 2 bases, with 15 bases sitting between them. The CDR3 is made up of 16 amino acids. The CDR3 protein is CAISASRGEGNQPQHF. The CDR3 DNA reads as TGTGCCATCAGTGCCTCCAGGGGCGAGGGCAATCAGCCCCAGCATTTT.

The chain employs TRBV6-6 and TRBJ2-7; TRBD1 aligns across 10 bases. There are 14 residues in the CDR3. Germline V gene data show CDR1 as MNHNY and CDR2 as SVGAGI (reference sequence). After removal of 4 bases from V and 4 bases from J, the junction contained 4 bases not matched to a gene. For the CDR3, the DNA is TGTGCCAGCAGTTCTAGGGACAGGGGATACGAGCAGTACTTC. This codes for CASSSRDRGYEQYF.

This clone was detected a few times. CDR3 residues: CASSLGPRDHDYEQYF. The DNA for the CDR3 is TGTGCCAGCAGCTTGGGGCCCAGGGACCACGACTACGAGCAGTACTTC. The V gene is TRBV5-4, the J gene TRBJ2-7, with D tentatively TRBD1 or TRBD2 (5 bases each). The length of the CDR3 is 16 residues. V gave up 0 bases and J gave up 3 bases, with 16 bases separating them. Germline V gene lookup returns CDR1 SGHNT and CDR2 YYREEE (reference sequence). The entire variable domain, with the rest obtained from reference TRBV5-4 and TRBJ2-7, is as follows: ETGVTQSPTHLIKTRGQQVTLRCSSQSGHNTVSWYQQALGQGPQFIFQYYREEENGRGNFPPRFSGLQFPNYSSELNVNALELDDSALYLCASSLGPRDHDYEQYFGPGTRLTVT.

This chain links TRBV20-1 with TRBJ1-4; D is unresolved. Germline CDR1 is DFQATT and CDR2 is SNEGSKA (reference sequence). V was shortened by 3 bases and J by 12 bases, with 17 bases between the two germline ends. The CDR3 spans 13 residues. The DNA for the CDR3 is TGCAGTGCTAGTCCTACCCGTCAGTTACAACTGTTTTTT. Its protein product is CSASPTRQLQLFF.

The CDR3 protein is CASSPSPTGTGEKLFF. The CDR3 DNA reads as TGTGCCAGCAGCCCCTCCCCGACAGGGACTGGAGAAAAACTGTTTTTT. V usage is TRBV7-7 and J usage is TRBJ1-4, with 7 bases that match TRBD1. Per the germline V gene, CDR1 is SSHAT and CDR2 is FNYEAQ (reference sequence). The CDR3 is 16 amino acids. Trimming cost V 5 bases and J 8 bases; bases outside gene matches: 14.